The 24 T cell receptor beta chains below all came from one sample that was sequenced in a study of control samples from healthy donors and cancer patients. Only in-frame clones appear in the TCRdb table, and some are missing; sequencing was by immunoSEQ multiplex PCR. Of 180,000 or so clones in the sample, just under 95% were seen once. Sequencing was carried out using blood. Receptors originate from a woman aged 55-69 years in good health.

This sequence joins TRBV11-2 and TRBJ2-3; 9 bases align to TRBD2. This CDR3 has 15 residues. Germline V lookup: CDR1 SGHAT, CDR2 FQNNGV. After removal of 4 bases from V and 1 base from J, the junction contained 3 bases not matched to a gene. This chain's CDR3 is CASSSWTSGTDTQYF. Here the CDR3 DNA reads TGTGCCAGCAGCTCCTGGACTAGCGGCACAGATACGCAGTATTTT.

This clone appeared a single time. V and J are TRBV10-3 and TRBJ1-3; D gene uncertain. CDR3 length: 13 residues. The V end was cut by 6 bases, the J end by 6 bases, with 12 bases between. Per germline, CDR1 ENHRY and CDR2 SYGVKD. The CDR3 nucleotides are TGTGCCATCAGCCTCGATGGAGTAAACACCATATATTTT. This encodes CAISLDGVNTIYF.

The chain combines TRBV7-9 with TRBJ1-4; 8 bases map to TRBD1. The CDR3 totals 14 residues. From germline, CDR1 is SEHNR and CDR2 FQNEAQ (reference sequence). V lost 5 bases, J lost 8 bases, and 7 bases stayed unmatched. CDR3 loop: CASSLGTGGEKLFF. As DNA, the CDR3 is TGTGCCAGCAGCCTGGGGACAGGTGGCGAAAAACTGTTTTTT.

This chain links TRBV7-2 with TRBJ1-5; 7 nucleotides agree with TRBD1. The CDR3 consists of 15 residues. Germline V CDR1 and CDR2: SGHTA, FQGNSA. V lost 5 bases to trimming and J lost 3 bases; unmatched junction nucleotides: 7. This CDR3 reads CASSLMTGPNQPQHF. The CDR3 DNA follows: TGTGCCAGCAGCCTCATGACAGGGCCCAATCAGCCCCAGCATTTT.

The genes are TRBV6-5 and TRBJ1-5; D gene ambiguous. Trimming shortened V by 5 bases and J by 1 base, and 6 bases separated the two germline ends. The CDR3 loop spans 13 amino acids. The germline V gene encodes CDR1 MNHEY and CDR2 SVGAGI. The CDR3 loop reads CASSPRSNQPQHF. The CDR3 DNA sequence: TGTGCCAGCAGTCCAAGGAGCAATCAGCCCCAGCATTTT.

The CDR3 loop is CASSEQRGGLDTQYF. In nucleotides, the CDR3 is TGTGCCAGCAGTGAGCAGCGGGGGGGCTTGGATACGCAGTATTTT. The chain recombines TRBV25-1 with TRBJ2-3, with TRBD2 identical over 10 bases. V trimming: 3 bases; J trimming: 6 bases; junction bases outside the gene matches: 6. Germline V gives CDR1 MGHDK, CDR2 SYGVNS. CDR3 length: 15 amino acids.

J is TRBJ2-3 and V is TRBV28; TRBD2 matches 8 bases. The CDR3 is 15 residues long. After removal of 7 bases from V and 2 bases from J, the junction contained 8 bases not matched to a gene. In germline, CDR1 is MDHEN, CDR2 SYDVKM. The CDR3 spells CASTPAGANTDTQYF. CDR3 DNA: TGTGCCAGCACCCCAGCGGGGGCCAACACAGATACGCAGTATTTT.

This sequence joins TRBV5-4 and TRBJ2-7; TRBD1 matches at 7 bases. There are 15 residues in the CDR3. The germline CDR1 and CDR2 sequences are SGHNT and YYREEE (reference sequence). Trimming at V came to 1 base and at J to 6 bases, leaving 10 bases not matched to a gene. CDR3 protein: CASSLLGQLSTEQYF. The CDR3 nucleotides read TGTGCCAGCAGCTTGTTGGGACAGTTGTCGACCGAGCAGTACTTC.

The V gene is TRBV4-3, the J gene TRBJ2-7; 8 positions agree with TRBD1. Germline-derived CDR1 and CDR2 are LGHNA and YSLEER. The CDR3 extends over 15 amino acids. V was clipped by 0 bases and J by 2 bases; unmatched bases: 3. The CDR3 here is CASSQDGQGAYEQYF. DNA of the CDR3: TGCGCCAGCAGCCAAGATGGACAGGGTGCCTACGAGCAGTACTTC.

This clone was observed once. CDR3 in amino acids: CAWSVQGGAFF. The CDR3 nucleotides are TGTGCCTGGAGTGTACAAGGTGGAGCTTTCTTT. The chain links TRBV30 to TRBJ1-1, with D hard to call. The CDR3 has 11 amino acids. Germline assignment: CDR1 GTSNPN and CDR2 SVGIG (reference sequence). Trimming left V 0 bases short and J 10 bases short, with 9 bases between. Together with reference TRBV30 and TRBJ1-1, the CDR3 gives the full variable domain: SQTIHQWPATLVQPVGSPLSLECTVEGTSNPNLYWYRQAAGRGLQLLFYSVGIGQISSEVPQNLSASRPQDRQFILSSKKLLLSDSGFYLCAWSVQGGAFFGQGTRLTVV.

The rearrangement links TRBV5-1 to TRBJ2-7; tentatively, D is TRBD1 (5 bases). The CDR3 has 13 residues. The germline V gene has CDR1 SGHRS and CDR2 YFSETQ. The V gene lost 2 bases and the J gene lost 1 base, with 7 bases spanning the gap. The CDR3 sequence is CASSLWTSYEQYF. The CDR3, as DNA: TGCGCCAGCAGCTTATGGACATCCTACGAGCAGTACTTC.

In the case of this clone: The junction departs from germline at one end; a sequencing error may be responsible. This chain connects TRBV30 to TRBJ1-3, with no clear D. This CDR3 comprises 12 residues. CDR1 GTSNPN and CDR2 SVGIG come from the germline V gene (reference sequence). The CDR3 region has the DNA TGCACAGTGTCCCTCTCTGGAAACACCATATATTTT. Its protein is CTVSLSGNTIYF. The variable domain in full, with the rest retrieved from reference TRBV30 and TRBJ1-3, is SQTIHQWPATLVQPVGSPLSLECTVEGTSNPNLYWYRQAAGRGLQLLFYSVGIGQISSEVPQNLSASRPQDRQFILSSKKLLLSDSGFYLCTVSLSGNTIYFGEGSWLTVV.

This clone appeared once. As DNA, the CDR3 is TGTGCCAGCAGCCAAGATGCCCCACCCACTCCTTACGAGCAGTACTTC. It translates to CASSQDAPPTPYEQYF. The rearrangement joins TRBV7-2 to TRBJ2-7, with no clear D. The length of the CDR3 is 16 residues. Germline V lookup: CDR1 SGHTA, CDR2 FQGNSA. Trimming cost V 5 bases and J 4 bases, with 21 bases left between them.

This chain joins TRBV19 and TRBJ2-5; 10 nucleotides align to TRBD2. Germline-derived CDR1 and CDR2 are LNHDA and SQIVND (reference sequence). CDR3 length: 15 residues. Trimming removed 4 bases from V and 4 bases from J; junction bases left unmatched: 6. The CDR3 loop reads CASSRSGGAGETQYF. The CDR3 nucleotides read TGTGCCAGTAGTAGGAGCGGGGGGGCAGGAGAGACCCAGTACTTC.

This clone appeared a single time. V gene TRBV2 combines with J gene TRBJ1-2, with D maybe TRBD1 (6 bases). This CDR3 is built from 12 residues. Per the germline V gene, CDR1 is SNHLY and CDR2 is FYNNEI. V was shortened by 6 bases and J by 4 bases, with 9 bases between the two germline ends. The chain's CDR3 is CASSTGIYGYTF. The CDR3 DNA reads TGTGCCAGCAGCACAGGGATCTATGGCTACACCTTC.

The rearrangement joins TRBV24-1 to TRBJ2-2; D gene uncertain. This CDR3 region has 15 residues. Trimming cost V 4 bases and J 6 bases, with 14 bases left between them. The germline V gene has CDR1 KGHDR and CDR2 SFDVKD. The CDR3 DNA follows: TGTGCCACCAGTGACCTCTGGGGTACATCCGGGGAGCTGTTTTTT. Translated, it gives CATSDLWGTSGELFF.

The chain has TRBV7-2 and TRBJ2-7; TRBD1 matches at 8 bases. Germline CDR1 and CDR2: SGHTA and FQGNSA. After removal of 5 bases from V and 1 base from J, the junction contained 7 bases not matched to a gene. The CDR3 consists of 15 residues. CDR3 coding DNA: TGTGCCAGCAGCACCCTCGGGGACAGGTCCTACGAGCAGTACTTC. Translation gives CASSTLGDRSYEQYF.

The chain employs TRBV7-9 and TRBJ2-1, with 9 bases aligning to TRBD1. V was clipped by 5 bases and J by 7 bases; unmatched bases: 9. The CDR3 sequence is 15 residues long. Germline CDR1 reads SEHNR; CDR2 reads FQNEAQ (reference sequence). The CDR3, as DNA: TGTGCCAGCAGCCCAGGGGACAGGGTGTCAAATGAGCAGTTCTTC. This gives the protein CASSPGDRVSNEQFF.

This sequence joins TRBV19 and TRBJ1-1, with D possibly matching TRBD1 (6 bases). The CDR3 runs 13 residues. Germline CDR1 LNHDA, CDR2 SQIVND (reference sequence). Between the trimmed V and J ends, which lost 6 bases and 1 base, there was a span of 9 bases. The CDR3 nucleotides are TGTGCCAGTAGGGAGACAGGGAACACTGAAGCTTTCTTT. It is translated as CASRETGNTEAFF. The full variable domain, rest sourced from reference TRBV19 and TRBJ1-1, is DGGITQSPKYLFRKEGQNVTLSCEQNLNHDAMYWYRQDPGQGLRLIYYSQIVNDFQKGDIAEGYSVSREKKESFPLTVTSAQKNPTAFYLCASRETGNTEAFFGQGTRLTVV.

In this sample, this clone turned up once. The chain links TRBV9 to TRBJ2-3; D not certain. V was pared by 0 bases and J by 6 bases, with 14 bases between. The CDR3 runs 15 residues. The germline V gene has CDR1 SGDLS and CDR2 YYNGEE. CDR3 region: CASSVATVSVDTQYF. DNA for the CDR3: TGTGCCAGCAGCGTAGCTACCGTTTCTGTCGATACGCAGTATTTT. Full variable domain (rest looked up from reference TRBV9 and TRBJ2-3): DSGVTQTPKHLITATGQRVTLRCSPRSGDLSVYWYQQSLDQGLQFLIQYYNGEERAKGNILERFSAQQFPDLHSELNLSSLELGDSALYFCASSVATVSVDTQYFGPGTRLTVL.

This chain joins TRBV19 and TRBJ2-4; TRBD1 aligns across 9 bases. Per the germline V gene, CDR1 is LNHDA and CDR2 is SQIVND (reference sequence). The CDR3 consists of 16 residues. The V gene end was trimmed by 3 bases and the J gene end by 8 bases; junction bases not matched to a gene: 11. The CDR3 reads CASSMSPGTGWDIQYF. The DNA of the CDR3 is TGTGCCAGTAGTATGTCACCCGGGACAGGGTGGGACATTCAGTACTTC.

Here the CDR3 reads CASSLKFIRQETQYF. The DNA for the CDR3 is TGTGCCAGCAGCTTAAAATTTATTCGTCAGGAGACCCAGTACTTC. The gene calls are TRBV11-2 and TRBJ2-5; no clear D gene. CDR1 and CDR2 from the germline V gene are SGHAT and FQNNGV. The CDR3 is 15 residues long. Trimming stripped 2 bases from V and 5 bases from J, with 15 bases between.

The V and J genes are TRBV27 and TRBJ1-6; 8 nucleotides line up with TRBD1. Per germline, CDR1 MNHEY and CDR2 SMNVEV (reference sequence). The CDR3 extends over 16 amino acids. J lost 7 bases, V lost 7 bases, and 12 bases had no gene match. The CDR3 nucleotides are TGTGCCAGCAAACCCTACAGGGGGGGCGGAAATTCACCCCTCCACTTT. Its protein is CASKPYRGGGNSPLHF.

The chain employs TRBV7-9 and TRBJ2-7, with D possibly called TRBD1 or TRBD2 (6 bases each). Trimming stripped 3 bases from V and 3 bases from J, with 18 bases between. The CDR3 totals 16 residues. CDR1 and CDR2 (germline): SEHNR, FQNEAQ (reference sequence). CDR3 DNA sequence: TGTGCCAGCAGCTTCCCCTCCCTGAGGGGGGACTACGAGCAGTACTTC. As protein: CASSFPSLRGDYEQYF.